A single sample is the source of the 3 T cell receptor beta chains below, sequenced in a study of a mutant IDH1 vaccine in newly diagnosed glioma. The sample's time point: week 47, end of study. Topical imiquimod accompanied each vaccine dose, which consisted of 300 ug of mutant IDH1 20-mer peptide. The antigens these receptors bind are not known. Here immunoSEQ multiplex PCR was the method, and the copy in TCRdb shows in-frame clones only, minus some. This table holds tens of thousands of clones, 82% found once. Sequencing was performed on PBMCs, taken from a glioma patient whose treatment included an IDH1 peptide vaccine. Receptor source: a young man with glioma. Some clones in this sample may be carry-over from other donors' samples.

The rearrangement uses TRBV5-1 and TRBJ1-2, with 7 bases matching TRBD1. V dropped 0 bases and J dropped 3; count of bases not matched to a gene: 5. Per germline, CDR1 SGHRS and CDR2 YFSETQ. The CDR3 is 15 residues long. This CDR3 reads CASSLDITGDYGYTF. CDR3 coding DNA: TGCGCCAGCAGCTTGGATATAACAGGGGACTATGGCTACACCTTC.

This chain uses TRBV5-1 with TRBJ2-1, with D perhaps matching TRBD2 (5 bases). Trimming left V 0 bases short and J 8 bases short, with 6 bases between. Germline CDR1 and CDR2: SGHRS and YFSETQ. The CDR3 has 12 amino acids. CDR3 region: CASSLELDEQFF. For the CDR3, the DNA is TGCGCCAGCAGCTTGGAACTAGATGAGCAGTTCTTC.

This sequence joins TRBV5-1 and TRBJ2-7; 9 bases are shared with TRBD1. CDR3 length equals 13 residues. CDR1 is SGHRS, CDR2 YFSETQ, per germline. The V gene end was trimmed by 3 bases and the J gene end by 7 bases; junction bases not matched to a gene: 5. In nucleotides, the CDR3 is TGCGCCAGCAGCTCCAGACAGGGGGAAGAGCAGTACTTC. Protein: CASSSRQGEEQYF.